The T cell receptor (beta chain) described here comes from a study of blood T cell repertoires in COVID-19. Whole-study context: Acute and convalescent COVID-19 specimens originated in the United States, Italy and Spain.

Authors' processing steps: Estimation of nucleated cell counts was performed using reference gene primer amplification. Here immunoSEQ multiplex PCR was the method, and the copy in TCRdb shows in-frame clones only, minus some. That table is the source of V, J and clone size, and D and trimming were worked out from the DNA. The table lists roughly 60,000 clones, 65% to 90% of them singletons. It was during active infection that Seattle patients were enrolled and then longitudinally followed. With 10 bases clipped from V and 7 bases from J, the junction kept 3 bases outside the gene matches. Germline-derived CDR1 and CDR2 are LGHDT and YNNKEL (reference sequence). This CDR3 has 13 residues.

This chain connects TRBV3-1 (or the pseudogene TRBV3-2) to TRBJ2-1, with 14 nucleotides matching TRBD2. The origin of this receptor is a man in his fifties with COVID-19, enrolled during active disease. The specimen sequenced was peripheral blood. The CDR3 nucleotides read TGTGCCACCGGACTAGCGGGAGGAAATGAGCAGTTCTTC. This translates into CATGLAGGNEQFF.